The 31 T cell receptor beta chains below come from one sample, sequenced in a study of CXCR4 blockade with PD-1 therapy in pancreatic cancer. TCRdb keeps only in-frame clones here, not all; method: immunoSEQ multiplex PCR. The sample consists of just under 6,000 clones, less than 40% of them appearing once. The sample comprised tumor tissue. Receptor source: a human donor with pancreatic ductal adenocarcinoma.

The CDR3 DNA is TGTGCCAGCTCACCACCGATCGCGGGACAGGGGTTTGGTACGCAGTATTTT. Its translation: CASSPPIAGQGFGTQYF. This sequence joins TRBV18 and TRBJ2-3; 10 nucleotides match TRBD1. The V gene end was trimmed by 0 bases and the J gene end by 8 bases; junction bases not matched to a gene: 11. Looked up from germline, CDR1 is KGHSH and CDR2 is LQKENI. The CDR3 is 17 residues long.

This clone was found a few times. J is TRBJ2-7 and V is TRBV18; 8 nucleotides align to TRBD1. Looked up from germline, CDR1 is KGHSH and CDR2 is LQKENI. V lost 5 bases, J lost 4 bases, and 4 bases stayed unmatched. CDR3 length equals 13 residues. The CDR3 here is CASSYGQGYEQYF. The DNA of the CDR3 is TGTGCCAGCTCATACGGACAGGGTTACGAGCAGTACTTC.

The table lists this clone with a few counts. The rearrangement uses TRBV6-8 and TRBJ1-1; TRBD1 aligns across 7 bases. Losses at the gene ends were 2 bases for V and 5 bases for J; bases not matched to a gene: 2. From germline, CDR1 is MNHGY and CDR2 SAAAGT. CDR3 length: 13 amino acids. This chain's CDR3 is CASSYQGGTEAFF. The CDR3 bases are TGTGCCAGCAGTTACCAGGGGGGGACTGAAGCTTTCTTT.

This chain joins TRBV7-6 and TRBJ1-2, with D unclear. From germline, CDR1 is SGHVS and CDR2 FNYEAQ. Deletions cut 5 bases from V and 1 base from J, with 14 bases between. The CDR3 is 15 amino acids. CDR3 sequence reads: CASSPNPTGNYGYTF. The DNA for the CDR3 is TGTGCCAGCAGCCCTAATCCTACGGGTAACTATGGCTACACCTTC.

This clone was seen at least ten times. The chain employs TRBV6-8 and TRBJ1-1; D call uncertain. Germline loops: CDR1 MNHGY, CDR2 SAAAGT. V lost 2 bases and J 0 bases, leaving 4 bases between the germline ends. This CDR3 region has 13 residues. DNA of the CDR3: TGTGCCAGCAGTTACCAGGTGAACACTGAAGCTTTCTTT. It translates to CASSYQVNTEAFF.

The sample holds a few counts of this clone. The chain uses TRBV28 and TRBJ2-7, with TRBD1 matching over 11 bases. Losses at the gene ends were 5 bases for V and 6 bases for J; bases not matched to a gene: 6. The germline CDR1 and CDR2 sequences are MDHEN and SYDVKM. This CDR3 has 14 residues. Here the CDR3 reads CASSRPGQGGEQYF. In DNA form, the CDR3 reads TGTGCCAGCAGTAGACCGGGACAGGGGGGCGAGCAGTACTTC. Supplemented by reference TRBV28 and TRBJ2-7, the full variable domain reads DVKVTQSSRYLVKRTGEKVFLECVQDMDHENMFWYRQDPGLGLRLIYFSYDVKMKEKGDIPEGYSVSREKKERFSLILESASTNQTSMYLCASSRPGQGGEQYFGPGTRLTVT.

This clone was detected only a few times. At one end the junction does not follow the germline gene, possibly because of a read error. V and J are TRBV6-8 and TRBJ2-2; D remains ambiguous. CDR3 length equals 13 residues. Germline CDR1 reads MNHGY; CDR2 reads SAAAGT. CDR3 amino acids: CAISATNTGELFF. CDR3 nucleotide sequence: TGTGCCATCAGTGCTACTAACACCGGGGAGCTGTTTTTT.

The V gene is TRBV18, the J gene TRBJ2-5, with 11 bases that match TRBD2. This CDR3 is built from 14 residues. Germline assignment: CDR1 KGHSH and CDR2 LQKENI. V gave up 5 bases and J gave up 5 bases; unmatched junction bases: 4. The CDR3 protein is CASSSLAGGETQYF. The CDR3 nucleotides are TGTGCCAGCTCATCCTTAGCGGGAGGGGAGACCCAGTACTTC.

This chain connects TRBV9 to TRBJ2-2; the D gene is possibly TRBD2 (6 bases). Germline-derived CDR1 and CDR2 are SGDLS and YYNGEE. This CDR3 comprises 13 residues. The ends were cut back, 3 bases at V and 6 bases at J, with 9 bases in the middle. CDR3 protein: CASSGREAGELFF. CDR3 in DNA: TGTGCCAGCAGCGGCAGGGAGGCCGGGGAGCTGTTTTTT.

Only a few counts were recorded for this clone. The CDR3 loop is CASSLGTGDYGYTF. In DNA, the CDR3 is TGTGCCAGCAGCCTCGGGACAGGAGACTATGGCTACACCTTC. The chain recombines TRBV11-3 with TRBJ1-2, with 8 bases fitting TRBD1. This CDR3 region has 14 residues. The germline V gene encodes CDR1 SGHNT and CDR2 YENEEA. Germline trimming cut 5 bases from V and 3 bases from J; bases unmatched to any gene: 5.

J is TRBJ2-1 and V is TRBV18; 8 bases align to TRBD2. From germline, CDR1 is KGHSH and CDR2 LQKENI. V dropped 1 base and J dropped 9; count of bases not matched to a gene: 2. The CDR3 is 13 amino acids. The CDR3 DNA reads as TGTGCCAGCTCACCACTAGCGGGAACTGAGCAGTTCTTC. Its protein is CASSPLAGTEQFF.

The chain uses TRBV9 and TRBJ1-4; D remains ambiguous. Germline V CDR1 and CDR2: SGDLS, YYNGEE. V shed 1 base and J shed 7 bases, with 8 bases lying between them. The CDR3 has 13 residues. CDR3 in DNA: TGTGCCAGCAGCGTATCCCCGGGTGAAAAACTGTTTTTT. This codes for CASSVSPGEKLFF. The full variable domain, with the rest looked up from reference TRBV9 and TRBJ1-4, is DSGVTQTPKHLITATGQRVTLRCSPRSGDLSVYWYQQSLDQGLQFLIQYYNGEERAKGNILERFSAQQFPDLHSELNLSSLELGDSALYFCASSVSPGEKLFFGSGTQLSVL.

This clone has more than one count but fewer than ten. The chain employs TRBV14 and TRBJ1-3; TRBD1 aligns across 7 bases. This CDR3 comprises 16 residues. V lost 4 bases and J lost 3; bases outside the gene matches: 9. Germline V gene data show CDR1 as SGHDN and CDR2 as FVKESK. Here the CDR3 reads CASSRSGQTVGNTIYF. In DNA form, the CDR3 reads TGTGCCAGCAGCCGGTCGGGACAGACGGTTGGAAACACCATATATTTT. Together with reference TRBV14 and TRBJ1-3, the CDR3 gives the full variable domain: EAGVTQFPSHSVIEKGQTVTLRCDPISGHDNLYWYRRVMGKEIKFLLHFVKESKQDESGMPNNRFLAERTGGTYSTLKVQPAELEDSGVYFCASSRSGQTVGNTIYFGEGSWLTVV.

This clone has more than one count but fewer than ten. The rearrangement links TRBV7-5 to TRBJ2-3; no check of the table's D call, TRBD2, against the DNA was made. TRBV7-5 is a listed pseudogene. This CDR3 is 18 amino acids long. CDR3 sequence: CASSRTGLAGAVKDTQYF. The CDR3 DNA reads TGTGCCAGCAGCCGAACGGGACTAGCGGGAGCCGTAAAGGATACGCAGTATTTT.

This clone was counted between two and nine times. This rearrangement joins TRBV6-8 to TRBJ2-2; 11 nucleotides match TRBD2. The V gene's germline CDR1 is MNHGY and CDR2 SAAAGT. The CDR3 contains 13 residues. With 6 bases clipped from V and 8 bases from J, the junction kept 2 bases outside the gene matches. CDR3 residues: CASRLAGVGELFF. The CDR3 nucleotides read TGTGCCAGCAGACTAGCGGGAGTTGGGGAGCTGTTTTTT.

By sample share, this clone is medium-sized (0.01 to 0.1%). V gene TRBV6-8 combines with J gene TRBJ2-1; D is ambiguous. The CDR3 spans 15 residues. Germline loops: CDR1 MNHGY, CDR2 SAAAGT. With 6 bases removed from V and 0 bases from J, the gap between germline ends came to 12 bases. Written as DNA, the CDR3 is TGTGCCAGCAGCCGTCCGGGTAGCTCCTACAATGAGCAGTTCTTC. The encoded protein is CASSRPGSSYNEQFF.

Within the sample, this clone is large. The V gene is TRBV28, the J gene TRBJ2-1; no firm D call. Trimming cost V 1 base and J 6 bases, with 10 bases left between them. CDR1 and CDR2 from the germline V gene are MDHEN and SYDVKM. This CDR3 contains 14 residues. CDR3 sequence reads: CASSLLVAFNEQFF. The CDR3 nucleotides read TGTGCCAGCAGTTTATTGGTGGCGTTCAATGAGCAGTTCTTC.

This clone occurred once. V is TRBV18 and J is TRBJ2-1; D is possibly TRBD2 (6 bases). The CDR3 spans 14 residues. The V gene lost 5 bases and the J gene lost 8 bases, with 16 bases spanning the gap. The germline V gene encodes CDR1 KGHSH and CDR2 LQKENI. This CDR3 is CASSNLGGRDEQFF. The CDR3 DNA is TGTGCCAGCTCAAATCTGGGGGGTCGGGATGAGCAGTTCTTC.

This rearrangement joins TRBV18 to TRBJ1-2; D call uncertain. Germline V gene data show CDR1 as KGHSH and CDR2 as LQKENI. The V end was cut by 0 bases, the J end by 8 bases, with 16 bases between. This CDR3 is 15 amino acids long. CDR3 bases: TGTGCCAGCTCACCACCAGAGACGTCTGACTCCGGCTACACCTTC. Protein product: CASSPPETSDSGYTF. Full variable domain (missing parts from reference TRBV18 and TRBJ1-2): NAGVMQNPRHLVRRRGQEARLRCSPMKGHSHVYWYRQLPEEGLKFMVYLQKENIIDESGMPKERFSAEFPKEGPSILRIQQVVRGDSAAYFCASSPPETSDSGYTFGSGTRLTVV.

This clone was picked up a small number of times. Written as DNA, the CDR3 is TGTGCCAGTAGTTCGCCTGGGAGGGAGCGAGCTTTCTTT. Its protein is CASSSPGRERAFF. This chain joins TRBV19 and TRBJ1-1, with unresolved D. CDR1 and CDR2 (germline): LNHDA, SQIVND (reference sequence). Trimming took 5 bases from V and 10 from J, leaving 17 bases between them. The CDR3 totals 13 residues.

This chain uses TRBV9 with TRBJ2-1; 7 bases fit TRBD2. The CDR3 spans 15 residues. The germline V gene has CDR1 SGDLS and CDR2 YYNGEE. Unmatched junction bases numbered 5, after V lost 4 bases and J lost 1 base. CDR3 region: CASSPREESYNEQFF. The CDR3 DNA follows: TGTGCCAGCAGCCCCCGGGAGGAGTCCTACAATGAGCAGTTCTTC.

The J gene is TRBJ1-5, the V gene TRBV28, with TRBD1 matching 9 bases. In germline, CDR1 is MDHEN, CDR2 SYDVKM. Trimming removed 7 bases from V and 5 bases from J; junction bases left unmatched: 18. This CDR3 comprises 18 residues. In nucleotides, the CDR3 is TGTGCCAGCACCTCACGGGACAGGGCCGGCCGCTTTGATCAGCCCCAGCATTTT. The encoded protein is CASTSRDRAGRFDQPQHF.

The V call is TRBV6-8, the J call TRBJ2-1; tentatively, D is TRBD2 (6 bases). CDR3 length equals 15 residues. Germline CDR1 reads MNHGY; CDR2 reads SAAAGT. V was cut by 7 bases and J by 0 bases, with 13 bases left in between. CDR3 amino acids: CASKMTSSSYNEQFF. In DNA form, the CDR3 reads TGTGCCAGCAAGATGACTAGTAGCTCCTACAATGAGCAGTTCTTC.

J is TRBJ1-2 and V is TRBV25-1, with D unclear. Trimming removed 1 base at V and 4 bases at J, with 10 bases between. The CDR3 has 14 amino acids. Germline V lookup: CDR1 MGHDK, CDR2 SYGVNS. The CDR3 sequence is CASSEFGQFYGYTF. The CDR3 DNA follows: TGTGCCAGCAGTGAATTTGGTCAGTTCTATGGCTACACCTTC.

By share of the sample, this clone is medium-sized. The CDR3: CASSLESTEPAKNIQYF. The DNA of the CDR3 is TGTGCCAGCTCTCTAGAATCGACGGAGCCAGCCAAAAACATTCAGTACTTC. V gene TRBV18 combines with J gene TRBJ2-4; unclear D gene. The CDR3 runs to 17 residues. Trimming left V 6 bases short and J 0 bases short, with 18 bases between. Germline CDR1 KGHSH, CDR2 LQKENI.

The gene calls are TRBV19 and TRBJ2-7; TRBD2 matches at 13 bases. Germline V gene lookup returns CDR1 LNHDA and CDR2 SQIVND (reference sequence). CDR3 length: 16 amino acids. V shed 6 bases and J 7 bases; nucleotides not matched to a gene: 12. The CDR3 spells CASSAPGLAGSGEQYF. The CDR3 nucleotides are TGTGCCAGTAGCGCCCCGGGACTAGCGGGAAGTGGAGAGCAGTACTTC.

Only a few counts were recorded for this clone. The chain uses TRBV4-1 and TRBJ2-2; D unclear. The germline gives CDR1 MGHRA, CDR2 YSYEKL. The CDR3 contains 14 residues. V was cut by 3 bases and J by 0 bases, with 5 bases left in between. The CDR3 protein is CASSHNANTGELFF. Here the CDR3 DNA reads TGCGCCAGCAGCCACAACGCGAACACCGGGGAGCTGTTTTTT.

The chain uses TRBV6-8 and TRBJ1-1, with D hard to call. The V end was cut by 6 bases, the J end by 4 bases, with 15 bases between. The length of the CDR3 is 14 residues. The germline CDR1 and CDR2 sequences are MNHGY and SAAAGT. Here the CDR3 reads CASRRTIRGTEAFF. For the CDR3, the DNA is TGTGCCAGCAGACGGACCATCCGAGGCACTGAAGCTTTCTTT.

The V and J genes are TRBV18 and TRBJ1-1, with 7 bases fitting TRBD1. The CDR3 extends over 13 amino acids. The germline CDR1 and CDR2 sequences are KGHSH and LQKENI. Trimming removed 3 bases from V and 5 bases from J; junction bases left unmatched: 3. CDR3 protein: CASSPDRRTEAFF. The CDR3 nucleotides read TGTGCCAGCTCACCGGACAGGCGAACTGAAGCTTTCTTT.

The V call is TRBV28, the J call TRBJ1-4; TRBD1 might be the D (5 bases). The CDR3 has 16 residues. From germline, CDR1 is MDHEN and CDR2 SYDVKM. The V end lost 5 bases, the J end lost 4 bases, and 17 bases lay between the germline ends. CDR3 residues: CASSIYTGGYNEKLFF. DNA for the CDR3: TGTGCCAGCAGTATCTACACGGGGGGTTATAATGAAAAACTGTTTTTT.

The V and J genes are TRBV18 and TRBJ1-4, with a tentative D call TRBD1 (6 bases). Trimming cost V 6 bases and J 4 bases, with 18 bases left between them. The CDR3 sequence is 16 residues long. Germline loops: CDR1 KGHSH, CDR2 LQKENI. This chain's CDR3 is CASSTSPDRINEKLFF. Here the CDR3 DNA reads TGTGCCAGCTCCACATCCCCGGACAGAATTAATGAAAAACTGTTTTTT. The variable domain in full, completed from reference TRBV18 and TRBJ1-4, reads NAGVMQNPRHLVRRRGQEARLRCSPMKGHSHVYWYRQLPEEGLKFMVYLQKENIIDESGMPKERFSAEFPKEGPSILRIQQVVRGDSAAYFCASSTSPDRINEKLFFGSGTQLSVL.